The 32 T cell receptor beta chains in this list originate from one sample, sequenced in a study of blood T cells in healthy people across ages. With a J-beta primer mix and a sample-barcoded 5' primer, a second PCR ran about 6 to 11 cycles. Via MiXCR, TCRdb re-called the 5' RACE reads, giving one row per CDR3 protein. The sample carries approximately 1,700,000 distinct CDR3 sequences, about two fifths recorded once. The sample taken for sequencing was blood. Source of these receptors: a human donor in good health.

The count of this clonotype is one. The chain employs TRBV12-3 or TRBV12-4 and TRBJ1-4; D possibly corresponds to TRBD1 (5 bases). CDR3 size: 13 residues. The germline V and J ends were trimmed by 10 bases and 5 bases, with 14 bases remaining between them. The CDR3 nucleotides are TGTGCCATCACCCAATGGGACAATGAAAAACTGTTTTTT. Protein product: CAITQWDNEKLFF.

This chain joins TRBV7-2 and TRBJ2-1, with D tentatively TRBD2 (5 bases). CDR1 SGHTA and CDR2 FQGNSA come from the germline V gene. The germline V and J ends were trimmed by 1 base and 2 bases, with 12 bases remaining between them. The CDR3 sequence is 16 residues long. Here the CDR3 reads CASSLGVPGTYNEQFF. Here the CDR3 DNA reads TGTGCCAGCAGCTTAGGGGTGCCCGGGACCTACAATGAGCAGTTCTTC.

This clonotype was found once. The chain recombines TRBV25-1 with TRBJ2-4; tentatively, D is TRBD1 (7 bases). Gene TRBJ2-7 matches the end of the DNA better, so the J call may be wrong. Germline V gene lookup returns CDR1 MGHDK and CDR2 SYGVNS. This CDR3 has 15 residues. The CDR3 reads CASSVRRGPRYEQYF. CDR3 sequence (DNA): TGTGCCAGCAGTGTGAGGAGGGGGCCCCGCTACGAGCAGTACTTC.

V gene TRBV7-2 combines with J gene TRBJ2-5, with 7 bases identical to TRBD1. The junction had 6 bases not matched to a gene; V was cut back by 6 bases and J by 5 bases. The CDR3 consists of 13 residues. Germline assignment: CDR1 SGHTA and CDR2 FQGNSA. CDR3 coding DNA: TGTGCCAGCAGAAGCCAGACAGGGGAGACCCAGTACTTC. It codes for CASRSQTGETQYF.

This clonotype was recorded a few times. The gene calls are TRBV6-5 and TRBJ2-7; D gene unclear. The CDR3 contains 14 residues. With 0 bases removed from V and 2 bases from J, the gap between germline ends came to 8 bases. Looked up from germline, CDR1 is MNHEY and CDR2 is SVGAGI. CDR3 nucleotides: TGTGCCAGCAGTTACTCCTTGGGCACCTACGAGCAGTACTTC. This sequence encodes CASSYSLGTYEQYF.

CDR3 DNA sequence: TGTGCCAGCAGTTTTCCCCTCAAAAGCGGGGCTTACCAAGAGACCCAGTACTTC. It specifies CASSFPLKSGAYQETQYF. The V call is TRBV28, the J call TRBJ2-5; 7 bases are a match to TRBD2. Germline trimming cut 3 bases from V and 0 bases from J; bases unmatched to any gene: 13. CDR3 length: 18 residues. The germline gives CDR1 MDHEN, CDR2 SYDVKM.

This clonotype was found many times. A read error may account for a junction end that differs from germline. This chain links TRBV7-2 with TRBJ2-3; either TRBD1 or TRBD2 may supply D (5 bases each). Germline V gene data show CDR1 as SGHTA and CDR2 as FQGNSA. The CDR3 has 13 residues. CDR3 sequence reads: CASSLRGADTQYF. DNA of the CDR3: TGCGCCAGCAGCCTTAGGGGAGCAGATACGCAGTATTTT.

This clonotype was detected a few times. This chain uses TRBV5-1 with TRBJ1-2, with D maybe TRBD1 (5 bases). V was trimmed by 0 bases and J by 8 bases, leaving 8 bases between them. Germline V gene sequence: CDR1 SGHRS, CDR2 YFSETQ. The CDR3 extends over 12 amino acids. The CDR3 DNA follows: TGCGCCAGCAGCTTGGAACAGGAGGGCTACACCTTC. It encodes CASSLEQEGYTF.

This clonotype has only a few counts. The J gene is TRBJ1-1, the V gene TRBV7-9; no definite D call. This CDR3 is built from 14 residues. The germline V and J ends were trimmed by 3 bases and 3 bases, with 11 bases remaining between them. Germline lookup yields CDR1 SEHNR and CDR2 FQNEAQ (reference sequence). CDR3 in DNA: TGTGCCAGCAGCTTTCAGAGAAGTGACACTGAAGCTTTCTTT. Residues: CASSFQRSDTEAFF.

The chain couples TRBV4-1 to TRBJ2-4, with D perhaps TRBD2 (6 bases). Germline assignment: CDR1 MGHRA and CDR2 YSYEKL. The CDR3 runs to 16 residues. V lost 3 bases to trimming and J lost 1 base, with 13 bases between them. In DNA, the CDR3 is TGCGCCAGCAGCCAGCCCTCCCGGGGGGCCAAAAACATTCAGTACTTC. This translates into CASSQPSRGAKNIQYF.

The chain recombines TRBV5-1 with TRBJ2-1, with 7 bases identical to TRBD1. The germline V gene encodes CDR1 SGHRS and CDR2 YFSETQ. Germline trimming cut 4 bases from V and 8 bases from J; bases unmatched to any gene: 9. The CDR3 covers 14 residues. CDR3 protein: CASSGFRGMDEQFF. The DNA of the CDR3 is TGCGCCAGCAGCGGTTTCAGGGGGATGGATGAGCAGTTCTTC.

The chain couples TRBV7-3 to TRBJ1-2, with 8 bases matching TRBD1. The junction had 8 bases not matched to a gene; V was cut back by 1 base and J by 7 bases. The CDR3 contains 15 residues. Germline V lookup: CDR1 SGHTA, CDR2 FQGTGA. Here the CDR3 reads CASSLRQGNDCGYTF. The CDR3 nucleotides are TGTGCCAGCAGCTTAAGACAGGGGAACGACTGTGGCTACACCTTC.

The chain joins TRBV5-1 to TRBJ2-2; no definite D call. The V gene's germline CDR1 is SGHRS and CDR2 YFSETQ. V was shortened by 0 bases and J by 2 bases, with 5 bases between the two germline ends. The CDR3 covers 14 residues. This CDR3 is CASSLVANTGELFF. The CDR3 nucleotides are TGCGCCAGCAGCTTGGTAGCTAACACCGGGGAGCTGTTTTTT. The full variable domain, rest sourced from reference TRBV5-1 and TRBJ2-2, is KAGVTQTPRYLIKTRGQQVTLSCSPISGHRSVSWYQQTPGQGLQFLFEYFSETQRNKGNFPGRFSGRQFSNSRSEMNVSTLELGDSALYLCASSLVANTGELFFGEGSRLTVL.

In its sample, this clonotype was seen a few times. CDR3 nucleotide sequence: TGCAGTGTAAGGCCGTCAAACAATGAGCAGTTCTTC. Translating gives CSVRPSNNEQFF. The rearrangement links TRBV20-1 to TRBJ2-1; D is undetermined. The CDR3 sequence is 12 residues long. The germline V gene encodes CDR1 DFQATT and CDR2 SNEGSKA (reference sequence). Trimming left V 7 bases short and J 5 bases short, with 12 bases between.

V and J are TRBV29-1 and TRBJ1-4; 8 bases are a match to TRBD1. From germline, CDR1 is SQVTM and CDR2 ANQGSEA. V lost 4 bases to trimming and J lost 1 base; unmatched junction nucleotides: 20. This CDR3 has 20 residues. This chain's CDR3 is CSVAAIPRDRSRVTNEKLFF. As DNA, the CDR3 is TGCAGCGTTGCCGCTATCCCGAGGGACAGGAGTAGGGTAACTAATGAAAAACTGTTTTTT.

The gene calls are TRBV12-3 or TRBV12-4 and TRBJ1-2; no reliable D call. With 7 bases removed from V and 6 bases from J, the gap between germline ends came to 21 bases. The CDR3 has 15 residues. The CDR3 region is CASTPMGGNGNGYTF. CDR3 in DNA: TGTGCCAGCACCCCCATGGGAGGGAACGGGAATGGCTACACCTTC.

On this clonotype: Just one base apart from a much larger clone, this may be a read error. V is TRBV7-2 and J is TRBJ2-5, with TRBD2 as a possible D gene (6 bases). The CDR3 runs 14 residues. Germline V gene data show CDR1 as SGHTA and CDR2 as FQGNSA. In nucleotides, the CDR3 is TGTGCCAGCAGCTTGTTAGCGGTCCAAGAGACCCGGTACTTC. Its protein is CASSLLAVQETRYF.

The chain links TRBV18 to TRBJ1-5; no firm D call. The V and J ends lost 4 bases and 3 bases respectively, with 7 bases between them. Germline-derived CDR1 and CDR2 are KGHSH and LQKENI. The CDR3 is 13 residues long. The CDR3 DNA reads TGTGCCAGCTCACGGGGATTCAATCAGCCCCAGCATTTT. This encodes CASSRGFNQPQHF.

This clonotype was counted between two and nine times. The chain combines TRBV4-2 with TRBJ2-7; no definite D call. Trimming shortened V by 0 bases and J by 3 bases, and 9 bases separated the two germline ends. This CDR3 spans 14 amino acids. Germline CDR1 and CDR2: LGHNA and YNFKEQ. This chain's CDR3 is CASSQESSVYEQYF. The CDR3 DNA sequence: TGTGCCAGCAGCCAAGAGAGCTCCGTCTACGAGCAGTACTTC.

The rearrangement uses TRBV7-2 and TRBJ2-1; no clear D gene. V dropped 5 bases and J dropped 4 bases, with 15 bases sitting between them. The CDR3 consists of 15 residues. From germline, CDR1 is SGHTA and CDR2 FQGNSA. In DNA, the CDR3 is TGTGCCAGCAGCCTTACCCACCTCGTGTACAATGAGCAGTTCTTC. This encodes CASSLTHLVYNEQFF.

The J gene is TRBJ2-3, the V gene TRBV7-2, with 10 bases lining up with TRBD2. The CDR3 loop spans 20 amino acids. Germline values: CDR1 SGHTA, CDR2 FQGNSA. V was clipped by 0 bases and J by 1 base; unmatched bases: 13. This chain's CDR3 is CASSLAQFPVLAGGTDTQYF. CDR3 DNA: TGTGCCAGCAGCTTAGCGCAATTTCCGGTGCTAGCGGGGGGCACAGATACGCAGTATTTT.

The chain employs TRBV29-1 and TRBJ2-5; D gene ambiguous. Trimming pared 7 bases from V and 4 bases from J, leaving 13 bases between. The CDR3 length is 12 residues. CDR1 is SQVTM, CDR2 ANQGSEA, per germline. The CDR3 sequence is CSATSTLETQYF. CDR3 nucleotides: TGCAGCGCTACATCTACACTAGAGACCCAGTACTTC.

This sequence joins TRBV20-1 and TRBJ2-2, with a possible D match to TRBD2 (5 bases). V dropped 5 bases and J dropped 1 base, with 11 bases sitting between them. Germline V lookup: CDR1 DFQATT, CDR2 SNEGSKA (reference sequence). This CDR3 is 14 amino acids long. The CDR3 DNA reads as TGCAGTGCTCAAGACGGGAAGAACACCGGGGAGCTGTTTTTT. As protein: CSAQDGKNTGELFF.

The chain carries TRBV28 and TRBJ1-2, with a weak D call TRBD1 (5 bases). This CDR3 has 13 residues. Germline V gene sequence: CDR1 MDHEN, CDR2 SYDVKM. Trimming left V 8 bases short and J 6 bases short, with 16 bases between. As DNA, the CDR3 is TGTGCCAGCGAAAATCAGGACAAAAATGGCTACACCTTC. Protein product: CASENQDKNGYTF.

This clonotype has a handful of counts. This chain links TRBV4-3 with TRBJ2-1; maybe TRBD2 (6 bases). Looked up from germline, CDR1 is LGHNA and CDR2 is YSLEER. The CDR3 sequence is 15 residues long. Trimming pared 1 base from V and 8 bases from J, leaving 15 bases between. The CDR3 DNA is TGCGCCAGCAGCCAAGGGACTAACTCCCCCTATGAGCAGTTCTTC. Translating it yields CASSQGTNSPYEQFF.

This clonotype showed up just a few times. The V gene is TRBV20-1, the J gene TRBJ1-2, with a tentative D call TRBD1 (5 bases). There are 13 residues in the CDR3. Germline CDR1 and CDR2: DFQATT and SNEGSKA (reference sequence). V was shortened by 6 bases and J by 4 bases, with 15 bases between the two germline ends. The CDR3, as DNA: TGCAGTGCCACGGAGGGACGATCCTATGGCTACACCTTC. Protein sequence: CSATEGRSYGYTF.

The rearrangement links TRBV12-3 or TRBV12-4 to TRBJ2-7; TRBD1 matches at 7 bases. The CDR3 has 15 residues. Trimming at V came to 5 bases and at J to 4 bases, leaving 11 bases not matched to a gene. CDR3 DNA: TGTGCCAGCAGTAGGGGGCCAGGGTCAATTTACGAGCAGTACTTC. Amino acids: CASSRGPGSIYEQYF.

J is TRBJ1-5 and V is TRBV7-2, with 8 bases that match TRBD1. This CDR3 has 14 amino acids. The V segment lost 2 bases and the J segment 9 bases; nucleotides outside the gene matches: 6. In germline, CDR1 is SGHTA, CDR2 FQGNSA. CDR3 loop: CASSLTQGALPQHF. CDR3 coding DNA: TGTGCCAGCAGCTTAACCCAGGGGGCCTTGCCCCAGCATTTT. Looking up the rest from reference TRBV7-2 and TRBJ1-5 gives the full variable domain: GAGVSQSPSNKVTEKGKDVELRCDPISGHTALYWYRQSLGQGLEFLIYFQGNSAPDKSGLPSDRFSAERTGGSVSTLTIQRTQQEDSAVYLCASSLTQGALPQHFGDGTRLSIL.

J is TRBJ1-1 and V is TRBV29-1, with D uncertain. V was cut by 3 bases and J by 3 bases, with 14 bases left in between. The CDR3 totals 14 residues. Germline V lookup: CDR1 SQVTM, CDR2 ANQGSEA. CDR3 sequence: CSVDRILSDTEAFF. CDR3 nucleotide sequence: TGCAGCGTTGACCGAATACTTTCGGACACTGAAGCTTTCTTT.

The V gene is TRBV7-9, the J gene TRBJ2-1, with D possibly being TRBD2 (6 bases). V shed 4 bases and J shed 8 bases, with 15 bases lying between them. CDR1 SEHNR and CDR2 FQNEAQ come from the germline V gene (reference sequence). The CDR3 loop spans 14 amino acids. CDR3 DNA sequence: TGTGCCAGCAGCTCGGGGGAGCAGTACGATGAGCAGTTCTTC. It codes for CASSSGEQYDEQFF. Combining the CDR3 with reference TRBV7-9 and TRBJ2-1 gives the whole variable domain DTGVSQNPRHKITKRGQNVTFRCDPISEHNRLYWYRQTLGQGPEFLTYFQNEAQLEKSRLLSDRFSAERPKGSFSTLEIQRTEQGDSAMYLCASSSGEQYDEQFFGPGTRLTVL.

The chain links TRBV6-2 or TRBV6-3 to TRBJ1-2, with D possibly TRBD1 on 5 matching bases. The germline CDR1 and CDR2 sequences are MNHEY and SVGEGT. Trimming pared 11 bases from V and 3 bases from J, leaving 16 bases between. This CDR3 is 13 amino acids long. CDR3 loop: CALSLGTHYGYTF. The CDR3 coding sequence is TGTGCCCTTTCTCTCGGGACTCACTATGGCTACACCTTC.

The chain joins TRBV6-2 or TRBV6-3 to TRBJ2-2, with D unclear. This CDR3 is 14 amino acids long. Trimming pared 7 bases from V and 4 bases from J, leaving 13 bases between. The germline CDR1 and CDR2 sequences are MNHEY and SVGEGT. In DNA form, the CDR3 reads TGTGCCAGCACCCGGACCGAATCCACCGGGGAGCTGTTTTTT. Translated: CASTRTESTGELFF.